This TCR beta chain was obtained from a study of T cell responses to AZD1222 COVID-19 vaccine. This clone was counted between two and nine times. Its antigen is currently unknown. The CDR3 consists of 12 residues. The V gene lost 5 bases and the J gene lost 3 bases, with 8 bases spanning the gap. CDR1 is MNHEY and CDR2 is SVGEGT in the germline V gene. The repertoire was sequenced with immunoSEQ multiplex PCR; TCRdb's copy has only in-frame clones and lacks some. The repertoire holds some 150,000 clones, with about 91% as singletons. Study-wide findings and caveats: Of spike-specific TCRs, nearly half reportedly target regions left unmutated in variants. Spike-wide coverage was observed for vaccine-associated CD4 TCRs, with dominant responses at 160-218 and 743-854.

Sequenced material: peripheral blood, taken on day 0 of AZD1222 vaccination. The TCR sequence derives from an adult in good health. The chain carries TRBV6-2 or TRBV6-3 and TRBJ2-7; possible D gene TRBD1, 6 bases. CDR3 nucleotide sequence: TGTGCCAGCAGTCTACAGGGCTACGAGCAGTACTTC. Its protein product is CASSLQGYEQYF.